Detailed here is one T cell receptor (beta chain). Authors' data handling: Quantification of nucleated cells was approximated via reference gene primer amplification. The method was immunoSEQ multiplex PCR; TCRdb's version includes in-frame clones alone and lacks a portion of them. The V and J calls and the clone size are those of that table, but D and trimming were determined from the DNA. The sample has 300,000 to 450,000 clones, 85% seen once. The data belong to a study of blood T cell repertoires in COVID-19. About the study: Whether acute or convalescent, the COVID-19 samples came from the United States, Italy and Spain. Sources were T cells, B-cell-depleted T cells, or PBMCs; the material itself was cDNA or gDNA.

The CDR3 is 13 residues long. The V and J ends lost 7 bases and 5 bases respectively, with 14 bases between them. The V gene's germline CDR1 is MNHEY and CDR2 SVGAGI. The J gene is TRBJ2-5, the V gene TRBV6-5; possibly TRBD2 for D (6 bases). Material: peripheral blood. This TCR came from a woman between 18 and 30 years old with acute or convalescent COVID-19. CDR3 in amino acids: CASKRRGEETQYF. The CDR3 DNA is TGTGCCAGCAAAAGGAGGGGTGAGGAGACCCAGTACTTC.